A selection of T cell receptor beta chains follows, all from one sample in a study of blood T cell repertoires in COVID-19. Repertoires were generated with immunoSEQ multiplex PCR, while TCRdb's copy carries only in-frame clones and drops some. Of 80,000 or so clones listed, approximately 80% are singletons. Sequenced material: peripheral blood. Receptor source: a woman aged 65 to 85 with acute or convalescent COVID-19. CDR3s leave out the opening cysteine and the closing phenylalanine or tryptophan. Each record gives: V gene, clone size, CDR3 protein. Rows give clone size only sometimes, using once, few, many, or a class for an expanded clone.

>TRBV7-3|NA
ASSSYSDTEAF
>TRBV2|NA
ASRQTNTGELF
>TRBV11-3|NA
ASSLAGQPEQY
>TRBV7-3|NA
ASSLTGTESNYGYT
>TRBV11-3|NA
ASSIDRGSGEQY
>TRBV5-4|NA
ASSLSWPPPPNNEQF
>TRBV7-9|NA
ASTPDSGQYEKLF
>TRBV18|NA
ASSPPGLRDRVSGNTIY
>TRBV3-1/TRBV3-2|many
ASSQGYSGVVEQY
>TRBV15|NA
ATSRGAGLAYEQY
>TRBV9|NA
ASSLGAGESYEQY
>TRBV2|NA
ASSESRGANYGYT
>TRBV6-1|NA
ASSVPGTIIRETQY
>TRBV7-3|NA
ASSLLVNTEAF
>TRBV9|few
ASSDRGELF
>TRBV2|few
ASSLNSRAPMNTEAF
>TRBV11-2|NA
ASSLGWRGQRHEQF
>TRBV5-6|many
ASRNRGDTEAF
>TRBV13|NA
ASSPPRTRDGDTQY
>TRBV5-8|NA
ASSLGVGQTLNSPLH